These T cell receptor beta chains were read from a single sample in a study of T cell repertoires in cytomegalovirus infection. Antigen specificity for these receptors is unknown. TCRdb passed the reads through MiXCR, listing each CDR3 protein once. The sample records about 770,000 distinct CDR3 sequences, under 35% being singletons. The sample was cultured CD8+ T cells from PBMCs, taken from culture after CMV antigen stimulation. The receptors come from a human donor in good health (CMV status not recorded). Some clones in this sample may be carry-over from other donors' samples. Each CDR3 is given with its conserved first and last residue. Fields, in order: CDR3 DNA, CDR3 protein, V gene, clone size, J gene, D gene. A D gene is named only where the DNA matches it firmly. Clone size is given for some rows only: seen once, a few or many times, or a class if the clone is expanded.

cdr3_nt: TGTGCCACCAGCAGAGATCACCCCCTGAACACTGAAGCTTTCTTT
cdr3_aa: CATSRDHPLNTEAFF
v_call: TRBV15
clone_size: -
j_call: TRBJ1-1
d_call: -

cdr3_nt: TGCGCCAGCAGCCAAGGCAGGGGGCTAGATACGCAGTATTTT
cdr3_aa: CASSQGRGLDTQYF
v_call: TRBV4-1
clone_size: few
j_call: TRBJ2-3
d_call: TRBD1

cdr3_nt: TGTGCCAGCAGCAAAGGGACAGGGTATAGCGAGCAGTACTTC
cdr3_aa: CASSKGTGYSEQYF
v_call: TRBV27
clone_size: -
j_call: TRBJ2-7
d_call: TRBD1

cdr3_nt: TGTGCCAGCAGCCACGGCTGGGGGGATGGCTACACCTTC
cdr3_aa: CASSHGWGDGYTF
v_call: TRBV7-6
clone_size: many
j_call: TRBJ1-2
d_call: -

cdr3_nt: TGCAGTGCTAGAGAAAGGGGGACCACTGAAGCTTTCTTT
cdr3_aa: CSARERGTTEAFF
v_call: TRBV20-1
clone_size: few
j_call: TRBJ1-1
d_call: -

cdr3_nt: TGTGCCAGCAGTCCCACGAAGGAGGAAAAACTGTTTTTT
cdr3_aa: CASSPTKEEKLFF
v_call: TRBV6-6
clone_size: few
j_call: TRBJ1-4
d_call: -

cdr3_nt: TGCAGTGCTAGAGGGGTAGGCCGTGGCACTGAAGCTTTCTTT
cdr3_aa: CSARGVGRGTEAFF
v_call: TRBV20-1
clone_size: -
j_call: TRBJ1-1
d_call: -

cdr3_nt: TGTGCCAGCAGCCTTCCAGGGACAGTCGACTACGAGCAGTACTTC
cdr3_aa: CASSLPGTVDYEQYF
v_call: TRBV7-6
clone_size: -
j_call: TRBJ2-7
d_call: TRBD1

cdr3_nt: TGTGCCAGCAGTGATCGAGAGGGGGAGCCCTACAATGAGCAGTTCTTC
cdr3_aa: CASSDREGEPYNEQFF
v_call: TRBV12-3/TRBV12-4
clone_size: -
j_call: TRBJ2-1
d_call: -

cdr3_nt: TGTGCCAGCAGCTCCCGGACAGGGGACAATGGCTACACCTTC
cdr3_aa: CASSSRTGDNGYTF
v_call: TRBV7-9
clone_size: few
j_call: TRBJ1-2
d_call: TRBD1

cdr3_nt: TGTGCCAGCAGTTTCTCAATGGGACTGTCGGGCAACGAGCAGTACTTC
cdr3_aa: CASSFSMGLSGNEQYF
v_call: TRBV6-5
clone_size: many
j_call: TRBJ2-7
d_call: -

cdr3_nt: TGTGCTCACCAGCGCTTTCAGGGGGGGCTTCAGCCCCAGCATTTT
cdr3_aa: CAHQRFQGGLQPQHF
v_call: TRBV24-1
clone_size: few
j_call: TRBJ1-5
d_call: TRBD1

cdr3_nt: TGTGCCAGCAGTCCCCGGTTGATGCCTCCCCCTGTCGATGAGCAGTTCTTC
cdr3_aa: CASSPRLMPPPVDEQFF
v_call: TRBV12-3/TRBV12-4
clone_size: -
j_call: TRBJ2-1
d_call: -

cdr3_nt: TGTGCCAGCAGCCCCTACGGCAGGGGACGAGAGCAGTTCTTC
cdr3_aa: CASSPYGRGREQFF
v_call: TRBV27
clone_size: few
j_call: TRBJ2-1
d_call: -

cdr3_nt: TGTGCCAGCAGCTCCCGGGACAGGGTTGATGGCTACACCTTC
cdr3_aa: CASSSRDRVDGYTF
v_call: TRBV7-6
clone_size: few
j_call: TRBJ1-2
d_call: TRBD1

cdr3_nt: TGTGCCACCAGCAGAGACCTGGGACAGCAAGAGACCCAGTACTTC
cdr3_aa: CATSRDLGQQETQYF
v_call: TRBV15
clone_size: -
j_call: TRBJ2-5
d_call: TRBD1

cdr3_nt: TGTGCCAGCAGCGTAGCTACAGGAGTGGACCCTGAAGCTTTCTTT
cdr3_aa: CASSVATGVDPEAFF
v_call: TRBV9
clone_size: -
j_call: TRBJ1-1
d_call: -

cdr3_nt: TGTGCCATCAGTGTAGAATTCCCCGGGACAGGGAGGGATGAGCAGTTCTTC
cdr3_aa: CAISVEFPGTGRDEQFF
v_call: TRBV10-3
clone_size: many
j_call: TRBJ2-1
d_call: TRBD1

cdr3_nt: TGTGCCAGCAGCCCAGGTGGAGGGGCCGTATATCAGCCCCAGCATTTT
cdr3_aa: CASSPGGGAVYQPQHF
v_call: TRBV4-2
clone_size: -
j_call: TRBJ1-5
d_call: -

cdr3_nt: TGTGCCAGCAGCTTACTAGGGGCTTGGGATGAGCAGTTCTTC
cdr3_aa: CASSLLGAWDEQFF
v_call: TRBV7-9
clone_size: -
j_call: TRBJ2-1
d_call: -

cdr3_nt: TGTGCCAGCAGTCCGGATATCAATGAGCAGTTCTTC
cdr3_aa: CASSPDINEQFF
v_call: TRBV6-2/TRBV6-3
clone_size: -
j_call: TRBJ2-1
d_call: -

cdr3_nt: TGTGCCAGCAGCGCCTATCTCGGACTACAGAACACCGGGGAGCTGTTTTTT
cdr3_aa: CASSAYLGLQNTGELFF
v_call: TRBV9
clone_size: few
j_call: TRBJ2-2
d_call: -

cdr3_nt: TGTGCCAGCAGCCCGGCTGGGGGCAATGAAAAACTGTTTTTT
cdr3_aa: CASSPAGGNEKLFF
v_call: TRBV11-2
clone_size: -
j_call: TRBJ1-4
d_call: -

cdr3_nt: TGTGCCAGCAAACCGGGACAGTTGTTTGGCTACACCTTC
cdr3_aa: CASKPGQLFGYTF
v_call: TRBV27
clone_size: many
j_call: TRBJ1-2
d_call: TRBD1

cdr3_nt: TGTGCCAGCAGTTACGTATGGGGGGGTCTGAACACCGGGGAGCTGTTTTTT
cdr3_aa: CASSYVWGGLNTGELFF
v_call: TRBV6-5
clone_size: -
j_call: TRBJ2-2
d_call: TRBD2